This T cell receptor (beta chain) appears in the sequencing data of a study of cytomegalovirus exposure and HLA in healthy donors. Study at large: The use of the same platform for the 130 or so validation repertoires and the 550 to 850 first-cohort repertoires was reported by a later analysis.

The repertoire was sequenced with immunoSEQ multiplex PCR; TCRdb's copy has only in-frame clones and lacks some. The sample has more than 150,000 clones, roughly 80% seen once. From the 120-subject validation cohort, which was separate from the approximately 670-subject first cohort, the donors were drawn. Concerning this clone itself: What it binds is unknown.

Findings of the study overall: 150 or so TCR beta chains were listed as cytomegalovirus-associated. In the roughly 120 validation repertoires, a later analysis found that first-cohort TCR clusters tended to co-occur.

V lost 0 bases and J 4 bases, leaving 10 bases between the germline ends. This CDR3 has 15 residues. Per germline, CDR1 MGHRA and CDR2 YSYEKL. The rearrangement joins TRBV4-1 to TRBJ2-1; D is ambiguous. The specimen was PBMCs. The TCR originated in a woman between 18 and 30 years old in good health and CMV-seropositive. CDR3 sequence: CASSQDSIDYNEQFF. The CDR3 coding sequence is TGCGCCAGCAGCCAAGATAGTATAGATTACAATGAGCAGTTCTTC.